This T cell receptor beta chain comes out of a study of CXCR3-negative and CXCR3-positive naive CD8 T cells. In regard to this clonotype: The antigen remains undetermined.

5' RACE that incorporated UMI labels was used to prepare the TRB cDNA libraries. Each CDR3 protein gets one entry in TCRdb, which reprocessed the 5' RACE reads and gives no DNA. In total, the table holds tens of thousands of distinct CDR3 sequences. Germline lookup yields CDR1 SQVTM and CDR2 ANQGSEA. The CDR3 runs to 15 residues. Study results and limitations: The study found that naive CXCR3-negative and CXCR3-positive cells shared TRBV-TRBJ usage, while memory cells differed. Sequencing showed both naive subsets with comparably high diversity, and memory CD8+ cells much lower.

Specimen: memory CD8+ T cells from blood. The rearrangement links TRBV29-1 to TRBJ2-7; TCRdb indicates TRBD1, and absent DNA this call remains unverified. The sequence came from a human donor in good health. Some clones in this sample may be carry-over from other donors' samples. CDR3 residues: CSVEWYGQRGYEQYF.